A selection of T cell receptor beta chains follows, all from one sample in a study of cytomegalovirus exposure and HLA in healthy donors. Clones were sequenced by immunoSEQ multiplex PCR, and TCRdb holds only the in-frame ones, with some missing. This sample has more than 120,000 clones; about four fifths occur once, and the top ten carry over 2.5%. The material sequenced was PBMCs. These receptors came from a male donor in good health and CMV-seronegative. The CDR3 runs from the conserved cysteine through the conserved F or W. A D gene is named only where the DNA matches it firmly. Only part of the rows carry a size: once, few, many, or a class if the clone is expanded.

V gene: TRBV4-3
J gene: TRBJ1-5
clone size: -
D gene: TRBD1
CDR3 DNA: TGCGCCAGCAGCCCCGGTTGGGGACAGGGGTTCAATCAGCCCCAGCATTTT
CDR3 protein: CASSPGWGQGFNQPQHF

V gene: TRBV2
J gene: TRBJ1-5
clone size: -
D gene: -
CDR3 DNA: TGTGCCAGCAGTACTCTCAGGTCTAGCAATCAGCCCCAGCATTTT
CDR3 protein: CASSTLRSSNQPQHF

V gene: TRBV7-8
J gene: TRBJ2-4
clone size: -
D gene: -
CDR3 DNA: TGTGCCAGCAGCCTGCCCCCGGACAGTTTAGCCAAAAACATTCAGTACTTC
CDR3 protein: CASSLPPDSLAKNIQYF

V gene: TRBV28
J gene: TRBJ1-2
clone size: once
D gene: -
CDR3 DNA: TGTGCCAGTTTCGGGGGGTACCGAGGGTTTTATGGCTACACCTTC
CDR3 protein: CASFGGYRGFYGYTF

V gene: TRBV11-1
J gene: TRBJ2-3
clone size: -
D gene: -
CDR3 DNA: TGTGCCAGCAGCTCCAGCCCTACCTTCGGGGGGCTGGCAGATACGCAGTATTTT
CDR3 protein: CASSSSPTFGGLADTQYF

V gene: TRBV5-1
J gene: TRBJ2-7
clone size: -
D gene: TRBD2
CDR3 DNA: TGCGCCAGCAACTTTGCCAGCGGGGGAAACTACGAGCAGTACTTC
CDR3 protein: CASNFASGGNYEQYF

V gene: TRBV25-1
J gene: TRBJ1-1
clone size: -
D gene: -
CDR3 DNA: TGTGCCAGCAGTGGAGTCGGTTCCCTGGACACTGAAGCTTTCTTT
CDR3 protein: CASSGVGSLDTEAFF

V gene: TRBV10-1
J gene: TRBJ2-1
clone size: -
D gene: TRBD1
CDR3 DNA: TGCGCCAGCAGTGTAGGACAGGTTTACAATGAGCAGTTCTTC
CDR3 protein: CASSVGQVYNEQFF

V gene: TRBV15
J gene: TRBJ1-1
clone size: -
D gene: TRBD1
CDR3 DNA: TGTGCCACCAGCAGGGGACAGGGGAGGGGCACTGAAGCTTTCTTT
CDR3 protein: CATSRGQGRGTEAFF

V gene: TRBV28
J gene: TRBJ1-2
clone size: -
D gene: TRBD1
CDR3 DNA: TGTGCCAGCGGGGACAGGGGATATGGCTACACCTTC
CDR3 protein: CASGDRGYGYTF

V gene: TRBV27
J gene: TRBJ2-7
clone size: -
D gene: -
CDR3 DNA: TGTGCCAGCCAAGCTGGGGCGTATCCCTACGAGCAGTACTTC
CDR3 protein: CASQAGAYPYEQYF

V gene: TRBV28
J gene: TRBJ1-5
clone size: -
D gene: TRBD1
CDR3 DNA: TGTGCCAGCAGGACAGGGTTCAATCAGCCCCAGCATTTT
CDR3 protein: CASRTGFNQPQHF

V gene: TRBV7-9
J gene: TRBJ1-2
clone size: few
D gene: -
CDR3 DNA: TGTGCCAGCAGCTTAGCCGGGGGTGGCTACACCTTC
CDR3 protein: CASSLAGGGYTF

V gene: TRBV28
J gene: TRBJ2-7
clone size: -
D gene: TRBD1
CDR3 DNA: TGTGCCAGCAGTAGGGACAGGGGGGCTGAGCAGTACTTC
CDR3 protein: CASSRDRGAEQYF

V gene: TRBV27
J gene: TRBJ1-3
clone size: -
D gene: -
CDR3 DNA: TGTGCCAGCAGTTTCGCCAGCTCTGGAAACACCATATATTTT
CDR3 protein: CASSFASSGNTIYF

V gene: TRBV6-5
J gene: TRBJ2-6
clone size: medium-sized
D gene: -
CDR3 DNA: TGTGCCAGCAGTTACTCCGGTGGCTCTGGGGCCAACGTCCTGACTTTC
CDR3 protein: CASSYSGGSGANVLTF

V gene: TRBV12-2
J gene: TRBJ2-3
clone size: -
D gene: -
CDR3 DNA: TGTGCAAGTCGCCTCCCGCAGCAGTATAGCGGGAGTTTAGGAGATACGCAGTATTTT
CDR3 protein: CASRLPQQYSGSLGDTQYF